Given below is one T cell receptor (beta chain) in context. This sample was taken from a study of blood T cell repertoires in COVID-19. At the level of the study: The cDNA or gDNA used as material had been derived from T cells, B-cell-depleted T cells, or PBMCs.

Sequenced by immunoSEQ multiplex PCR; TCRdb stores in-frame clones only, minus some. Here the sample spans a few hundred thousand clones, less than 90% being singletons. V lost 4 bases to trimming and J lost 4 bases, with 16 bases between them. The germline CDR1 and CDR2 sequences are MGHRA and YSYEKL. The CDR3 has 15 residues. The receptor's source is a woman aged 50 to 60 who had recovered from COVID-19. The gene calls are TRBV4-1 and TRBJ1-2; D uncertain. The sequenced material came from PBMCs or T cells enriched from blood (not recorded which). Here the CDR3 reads CASSRGATGSYGYTF. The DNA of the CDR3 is TGCGCCAGCAGCCGCGGCGCGACCGGGAGCTATGGCTACACCTTC.